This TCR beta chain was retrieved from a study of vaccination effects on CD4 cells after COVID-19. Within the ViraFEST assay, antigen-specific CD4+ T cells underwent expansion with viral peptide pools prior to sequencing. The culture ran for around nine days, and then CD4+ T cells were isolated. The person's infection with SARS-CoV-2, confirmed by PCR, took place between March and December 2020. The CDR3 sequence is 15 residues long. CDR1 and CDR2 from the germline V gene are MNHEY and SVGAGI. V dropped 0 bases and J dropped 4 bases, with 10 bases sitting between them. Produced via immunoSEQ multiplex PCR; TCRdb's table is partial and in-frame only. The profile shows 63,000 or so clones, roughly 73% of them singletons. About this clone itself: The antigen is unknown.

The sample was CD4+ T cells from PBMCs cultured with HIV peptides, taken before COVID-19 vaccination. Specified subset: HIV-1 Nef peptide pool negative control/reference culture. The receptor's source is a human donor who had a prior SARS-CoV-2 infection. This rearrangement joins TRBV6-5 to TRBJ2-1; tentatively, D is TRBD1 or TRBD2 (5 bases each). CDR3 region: CASSYSGTGYNEQFF. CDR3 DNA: TGTGCCAGCAGTTACTCCGGGACCGGATACAATGAGCAGTTCTTC.